The clone carrying this TCR beta chain has a handful of counts. Antigen specificity is unknown. For TCRbeta, the library was prepared with unique molecular identifiers. MiXCR, run by TCRdb on the PCR reads, gives a single entry per CDR3 protein. The table lists hundreds of thousands of distinct CDR3 sequences, about 16% of them singletons. The data are from a study of T-cell reconstitution after alpha-beta-depleted transplantation in children. Notes on the study in general: Reportedly, only several hundred clones from non-depleted graft cells drove alpha-beta T-cell counts at about two months.

Germline-derived CDR1 and CDR2 are SGHRS and YFSETQ. V shed 0 bases and J shed 3 bases, with 12 bases lying between them. CDR3 length: 16 amino acids. This chain uses TRBV5-1 with TRBJ2-2; the D call may be TRBD1 or TRBD2 (6 bases each). The TCR was taken from a male patient younger than 18 who had a stem cell transplant for acute lymphoblastic leukemia, so the T cells may come from the graft donor. This material consisted of PBMCs, mostly from graft donor cells, taken 360 days after TCRalphabeta/CD19-depleted stem cell transplant. The CDR3 DNA follows: TGCGCCAGCAGCTTGGTCCCGGGGGCGCACACCGGGGAGCTGTTTTTT. Translation gives CASSLVPGAHTGELFF.